These 5 T cell receptor beta chains originate from one sample sequenced in a study of cytomegalovirus exposure and HLA in healthy donors. This PCR relied on a set of 60 Vbeta primers and 13 Jbeta primers. Only in-frame clones appear in the TCRdb table, and some are missing; sequencing was by immunoSEQ multiplex PCR. The sample table includes about 72,000 clones. Sequencing used PBMCs. The receptors derive from a man over 45 in good health and CMV-seropositive.

The V call is TRBV10-2, the J call TRBJ1-1; 7 nucleotides line up with TRBD1. Germline CDR1 WSHSY, CDR2 SAAADI. There are 13 residues in the CDR3. V shed 1 base and J 7 bases; nucleotides not matched to a gene: 3. CDR3 DNA: TGCGCCAGCAGTGAGTTTACAGGGGATGAAGCTTTCTTT. This gives the protein CASSEFTGDEAFF.

The chain joins TRBV15 to TRBJ1-3; 9 nucleotides agree with TRBD1. The CDR3 runs 14 residues. Trimming removed 8 bases from V and 2 bases from J; junction bases left unmatched: 4. Germline assignment: CDR1 LNHNV and CDR2 YYDKDF (reference sequence). DNA for the CDR3: TGTGCCACCTACCGGGACAGGGCTGGAAACACCATATATTTT. It yields the protein CATYRDRAGNTIYF. The full variable domain, its missing parts supplied by reference TRBV15 and TRBJ1-3, is DAMVIQNPRYQVTQFGKPVTLSCSQTLNHNVMYWYQQKSSQAPKLLFHYYDKDFNNEADTPDNFQSRRPNTSFCFLDIRSPGLGDTAMYLCATYRDRAGNTIYFGEGSWLTVV.

This rearrangement joins TRBV5-6 to TRBJ2-5, with D tentatively TRBD1 (5 bases). The J call may be mistaken, given a closer DNA end match to TRBJ2-7. The CDR3 covers 14 residues. Looked up from germline, CDR1 is SGHDT and CDR2 is YYEEEE. CDR3 nucleotide sequence: TGTGCCAGCAGCTTGGGAGTGGCAGGGCGCGAGCAGTACTTC. The encoded protein is CASSLGVAGREQYF.

This chain uses TRBV14 with TRBJ2-7, with D tentatively TRBD1 (5 bases). The CDR3 covers 13 residues. Germline V CDR1 and CDR2: SGHDN, FVKESK. V was trimmed by 2 bases and J by 6 bases, leaving 11 bases between them. The CDR3: CASSQFTGSEQYV. The CDR3 DNA reads TGTGCCAGCAGCCAATTTACAGGTTCCGAGCAGTACGTC.

To note about this clone: Other DNA sequences in this specimen translate into the identical CDR3. The rearrangement uses TRBV5-1 and TRBJ2-1; 9 nucleotides match TRBD2. Trimming took 0 bases from V and 2 from J; bases not matched to a gene: 3. Germline lookup yields CDR1 SGHRS and CDR2 YFSETQ. This CDR3 has 16 residues. The CDR3 nucleotides are TGCGCCAGCAGCTTGGAACCTAGCGGGGCCTACAATGAGCAGTTCTTC. Its protein is CASSLEPSGAYNEQFF.